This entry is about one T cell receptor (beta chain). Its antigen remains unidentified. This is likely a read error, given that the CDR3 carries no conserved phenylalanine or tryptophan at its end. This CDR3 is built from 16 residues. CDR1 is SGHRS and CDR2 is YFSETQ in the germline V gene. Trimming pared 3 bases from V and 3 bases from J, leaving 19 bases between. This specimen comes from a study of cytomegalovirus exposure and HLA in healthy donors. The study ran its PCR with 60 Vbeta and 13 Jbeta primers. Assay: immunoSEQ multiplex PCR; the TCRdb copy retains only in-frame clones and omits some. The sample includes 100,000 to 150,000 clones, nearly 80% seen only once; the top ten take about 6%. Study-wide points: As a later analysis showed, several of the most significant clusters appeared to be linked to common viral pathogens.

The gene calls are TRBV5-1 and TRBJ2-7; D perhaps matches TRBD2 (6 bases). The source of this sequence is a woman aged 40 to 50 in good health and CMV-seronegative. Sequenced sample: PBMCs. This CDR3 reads CASSSVPTGAIYEQYS. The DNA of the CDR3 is TGCGCCAGCAGCTCCGTTCCAACGGGAGCTATCTACGAGCAGTACTCC.